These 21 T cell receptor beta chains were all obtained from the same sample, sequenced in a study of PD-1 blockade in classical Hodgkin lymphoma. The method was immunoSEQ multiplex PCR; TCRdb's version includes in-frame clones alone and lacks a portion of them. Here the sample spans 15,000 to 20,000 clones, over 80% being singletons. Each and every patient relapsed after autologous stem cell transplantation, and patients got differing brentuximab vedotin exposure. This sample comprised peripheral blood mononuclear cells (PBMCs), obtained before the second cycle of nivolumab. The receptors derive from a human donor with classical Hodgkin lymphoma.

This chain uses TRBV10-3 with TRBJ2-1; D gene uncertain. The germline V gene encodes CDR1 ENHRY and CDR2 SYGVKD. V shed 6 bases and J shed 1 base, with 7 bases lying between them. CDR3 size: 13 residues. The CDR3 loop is CAISWGSYNEQFF. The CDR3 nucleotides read TGTGCCATCAGCTGGGGATCCTACAATGAGCAGTTCTTC.

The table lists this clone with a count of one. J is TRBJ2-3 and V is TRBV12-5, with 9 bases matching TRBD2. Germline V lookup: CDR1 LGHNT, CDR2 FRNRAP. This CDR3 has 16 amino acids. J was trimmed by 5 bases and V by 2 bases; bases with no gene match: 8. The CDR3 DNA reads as TGTGCTAGTGGTTTGCCGCGGGGGGGCCGGGGAGATACGCAGTATTTT. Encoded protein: CASGLPRGGRGDTQYF.

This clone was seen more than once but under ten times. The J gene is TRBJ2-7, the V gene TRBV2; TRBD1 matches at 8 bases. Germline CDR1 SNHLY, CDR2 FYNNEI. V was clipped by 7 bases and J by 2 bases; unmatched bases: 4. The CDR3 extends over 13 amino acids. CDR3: CASNGRGPYEQYF. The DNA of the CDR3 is TGTGCCAGCAACGGCAGGGGGCCCTACGAGCAGTACTTC.

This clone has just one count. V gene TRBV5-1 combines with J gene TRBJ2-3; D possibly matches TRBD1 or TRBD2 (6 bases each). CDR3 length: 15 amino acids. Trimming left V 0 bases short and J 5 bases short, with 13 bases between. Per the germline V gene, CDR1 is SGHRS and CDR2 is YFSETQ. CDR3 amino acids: CASSLARGDQDTQYF. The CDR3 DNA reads TGCGCCAGCAGCTTGGCGAGGGGGGATCAAGATACGCAGTATTTT.

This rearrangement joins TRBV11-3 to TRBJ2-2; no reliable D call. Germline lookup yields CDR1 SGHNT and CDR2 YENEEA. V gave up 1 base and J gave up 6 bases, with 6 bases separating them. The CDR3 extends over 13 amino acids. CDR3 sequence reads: CASSLVRSGELFF. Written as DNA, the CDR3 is TGTGCCAGCAGCTTAGTCAGGTCCGGGGAGCTGTTTTTT. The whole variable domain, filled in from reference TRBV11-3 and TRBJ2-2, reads EAGVVQSPRYKIIEKKQPVAFWCNPISGHNTLYWYLQNLGQGPELLIRYENEEAVDDSQLPKDRFSAERLKGVDSTLKIQPAELGDSAVYLCASSLVRSGELFFGEGSRLTVL.

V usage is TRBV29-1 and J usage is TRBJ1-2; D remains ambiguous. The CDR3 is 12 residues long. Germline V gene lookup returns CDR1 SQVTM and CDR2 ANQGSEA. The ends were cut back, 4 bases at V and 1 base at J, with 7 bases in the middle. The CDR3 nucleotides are TGCAGCGTTGGGGCTAGTAACTATGGCTACACCTTC. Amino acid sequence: CSVGASNYGYTF.

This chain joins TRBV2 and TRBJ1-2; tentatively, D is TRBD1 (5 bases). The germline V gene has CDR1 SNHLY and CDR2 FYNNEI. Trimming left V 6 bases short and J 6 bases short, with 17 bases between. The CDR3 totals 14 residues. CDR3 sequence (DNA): TGTGCCAGCAGCCGGGACCCTGGAAGGAATGGCTACACCTTC. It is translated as CASSRDPGRNGYTF.

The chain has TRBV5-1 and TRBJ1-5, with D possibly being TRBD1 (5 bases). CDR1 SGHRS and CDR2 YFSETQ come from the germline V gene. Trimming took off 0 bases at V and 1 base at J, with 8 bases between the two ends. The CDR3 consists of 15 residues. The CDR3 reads CASSLGGTSNQPQHF. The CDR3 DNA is TGCGCCAGCAGCTTGGGGGGGACCAGCAATCAGCCCCAGCATTTT.

The CDR3 DNA reads as TGTGCCAGCAGCACAGTAGCGGGGATGTACAATGAGCAGTTCTTC. It specifies CASSTVAGMYNEQFF. This sequence joins TRBV5-6 and TRBJ2-1, with 8 bases matching TRBD2. This CDR3 comprises 15 residues. Looked up from germline, CDR1 is SGHDT and CDR2 is YYEEEE. V shed 4 bases, J shed 4 bases, and the junction held 7 bases outside the gene matches.

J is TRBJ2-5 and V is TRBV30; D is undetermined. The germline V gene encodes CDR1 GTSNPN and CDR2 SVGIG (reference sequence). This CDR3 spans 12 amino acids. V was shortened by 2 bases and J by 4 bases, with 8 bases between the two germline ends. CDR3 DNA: TGTGCCTGGAGTCCCCGAGGAGAGACCCAGTACTTC. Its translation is CAWSPRGETQYF. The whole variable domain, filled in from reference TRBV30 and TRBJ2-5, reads SQTIHQWPATLVQPVGSPLSLECTVEGTSNPNLYWYRQAAGRGLQLLFYSVGIGQISSEVPQNLSASRPQDRQFILSSKKLLLSDSGFYLCAWSPRGETQYFGPGTRLLVL.

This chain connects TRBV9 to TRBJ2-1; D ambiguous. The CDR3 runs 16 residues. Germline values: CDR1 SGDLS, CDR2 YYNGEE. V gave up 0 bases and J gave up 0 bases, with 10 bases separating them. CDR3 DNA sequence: TGTGCCAGCAGCGTAGGAGCCTTTAGCTCCTACAATGAGCAGTTCTTC. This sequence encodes CASSVGAFSSYNEQFF.

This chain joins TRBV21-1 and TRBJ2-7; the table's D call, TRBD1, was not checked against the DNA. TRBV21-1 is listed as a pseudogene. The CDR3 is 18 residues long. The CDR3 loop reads CASSQRPGQGFVMYEQYF. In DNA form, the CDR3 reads TGTGCCAGCAGCCAAAGGCCGGGACAGGGATTTGTTATGTACGAGCAGTACTTC.

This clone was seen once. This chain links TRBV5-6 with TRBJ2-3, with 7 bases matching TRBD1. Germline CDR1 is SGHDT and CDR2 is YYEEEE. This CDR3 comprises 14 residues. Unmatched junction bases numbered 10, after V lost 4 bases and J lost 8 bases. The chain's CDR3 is CASSTPPGQPTQYF. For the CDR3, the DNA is TGTGCCAGCAGCACCCCGCCGGGACAGCCTACGCAGTATTTT. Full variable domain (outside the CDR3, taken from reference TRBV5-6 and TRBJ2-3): DAGVTQSPTHLIKTRGQQVTLRCSPKSGHDTVSWYQQALGQGPQFIFQYYEEEERQRGNFPDRFSGHQFPNYSSELNVNALLLGDSALYLCASSTPPGQPTQYFGPGTRLTVL.

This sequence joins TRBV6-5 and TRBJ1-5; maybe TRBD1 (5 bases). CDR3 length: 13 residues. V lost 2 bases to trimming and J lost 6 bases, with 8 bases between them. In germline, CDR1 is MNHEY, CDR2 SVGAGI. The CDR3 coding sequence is TGTGCCAGCAGTTACCGGGGGGGTCAGCCCCAGCATTTT. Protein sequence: CASSYRGGQPQHF.

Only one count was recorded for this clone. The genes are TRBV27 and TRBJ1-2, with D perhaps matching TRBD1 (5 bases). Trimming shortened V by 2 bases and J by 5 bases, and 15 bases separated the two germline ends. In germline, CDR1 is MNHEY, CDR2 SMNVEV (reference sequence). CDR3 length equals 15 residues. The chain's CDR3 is CASSLVRGPTYGYTF. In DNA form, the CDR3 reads TGTGCCAGCAGTTTAGTAAGGGGCCCAACTTATGGCTACACCTTC.

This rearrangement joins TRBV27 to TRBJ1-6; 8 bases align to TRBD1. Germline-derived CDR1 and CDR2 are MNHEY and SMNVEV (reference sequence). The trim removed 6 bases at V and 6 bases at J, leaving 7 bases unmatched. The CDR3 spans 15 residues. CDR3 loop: CASRAGTGVNSPLHF. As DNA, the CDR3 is TGTGCCAGCAGAGCAGGGACAGGAGTTAATTCACCCCTCCACTTT.

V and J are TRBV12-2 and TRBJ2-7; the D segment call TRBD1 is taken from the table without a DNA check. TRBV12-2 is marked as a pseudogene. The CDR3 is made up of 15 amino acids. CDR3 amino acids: CASRLAGTGPYEQYF. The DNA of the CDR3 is TGTGCAAGTCGCTTAGCGGGGACAGGGCCCTACGAGCAGTACTTC.

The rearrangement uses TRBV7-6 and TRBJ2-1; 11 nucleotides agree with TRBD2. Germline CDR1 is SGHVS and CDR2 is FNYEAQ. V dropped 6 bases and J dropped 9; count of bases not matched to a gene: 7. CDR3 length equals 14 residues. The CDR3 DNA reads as TGTGCCAGCAGTTCTCTAGCGGGGGGTATTGAGCAGTTCTTC. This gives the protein CASSSLAGGIEQFF.

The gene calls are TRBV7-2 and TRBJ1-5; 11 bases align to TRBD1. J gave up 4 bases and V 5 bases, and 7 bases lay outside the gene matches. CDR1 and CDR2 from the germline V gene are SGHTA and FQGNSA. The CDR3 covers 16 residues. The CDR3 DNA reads TGTGCCAGCAGCCTAAGGGGACAGGGGGTTAATCAGCCCCAGCATTTT. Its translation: CASSLRGQGVNQPQHF.

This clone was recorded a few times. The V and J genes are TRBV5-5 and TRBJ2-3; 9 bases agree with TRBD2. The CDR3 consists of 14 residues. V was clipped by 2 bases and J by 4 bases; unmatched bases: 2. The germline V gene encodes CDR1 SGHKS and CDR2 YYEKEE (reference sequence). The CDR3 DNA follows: TGTGCCAGCAGCTTACTAGCGGGCTCAGATACGCAGTATTTT. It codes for CASSLLAGSDTQYF.

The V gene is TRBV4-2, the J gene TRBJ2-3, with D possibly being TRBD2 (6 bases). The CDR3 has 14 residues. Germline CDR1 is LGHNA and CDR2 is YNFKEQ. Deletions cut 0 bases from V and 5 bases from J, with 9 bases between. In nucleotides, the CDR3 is TGTGCCAGCAGCCAAGAAGTGGGGGGAGATACGCAGTATTTT. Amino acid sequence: CASSQEVGGDTQYF.